A few counts support the clone carrying this TCR beta chain. The antigen is not known. The data stem from a study of T-cell memory formation after mild COVID-19. Whole-study context: Largely, the TCR clusters proved donor specific. Study results and caveats: Mainly CM and EM harbored the contracting CD4+ clones; mainly EMRA harbored the CD8+ ones.

The V end lost 0 bases, the J end lost 0 bases, and 6 bases lay between the germline ends. Germline V gene lookup returns CDR1 GTSNPN and CDR2 SVGIG (reference sequence). The CDR3 is 13 residues long. Constant-segment-primed 5'RACE gave TCR alpha and TCR beta cDNA libraries with sample barcodes and UMIs. TCRdb redid the calling of the 5' RACE reads with MiXCR, one entry per CDR3 protein. The profile shows fewer than 140,000 distinct CDR3 sequences, more than 15% of them singletons. The rearrangement links TRBV30 to TRBJ2-7; no clear D. The receptor's source is an adult woman who had mild COVID-19 (a few samples of this study predate the infection). Cell type and time point are not known. Sample: PBMCs or a T cell subset sorted from them (not recorded which). CDR3 bases: TGTGCCTGGAGTGTACTCAGCTCCTACGAGCAGTACTTC. Its translation: CAWSVLSSYEQYF.